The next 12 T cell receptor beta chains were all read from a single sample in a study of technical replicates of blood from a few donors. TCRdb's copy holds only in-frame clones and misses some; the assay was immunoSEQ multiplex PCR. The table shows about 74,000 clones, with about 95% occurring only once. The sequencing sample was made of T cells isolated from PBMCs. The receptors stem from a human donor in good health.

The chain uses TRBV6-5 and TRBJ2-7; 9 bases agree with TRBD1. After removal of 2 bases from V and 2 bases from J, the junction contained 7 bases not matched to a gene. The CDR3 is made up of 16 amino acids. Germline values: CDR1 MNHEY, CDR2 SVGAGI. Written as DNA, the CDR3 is TGTGCCAGCAGTTACACCACAGGGGGCCTAGCCTACGAGCAGTACTTC. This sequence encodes CASSYTTGGLAYEQYF.

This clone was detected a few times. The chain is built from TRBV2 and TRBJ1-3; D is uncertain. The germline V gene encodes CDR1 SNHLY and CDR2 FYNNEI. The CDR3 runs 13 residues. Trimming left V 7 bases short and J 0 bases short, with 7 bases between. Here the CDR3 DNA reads TGTGCCAGCATGGAGGACTCTGGAAACACCATATATTTT. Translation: CASMEDSGNTIYF.

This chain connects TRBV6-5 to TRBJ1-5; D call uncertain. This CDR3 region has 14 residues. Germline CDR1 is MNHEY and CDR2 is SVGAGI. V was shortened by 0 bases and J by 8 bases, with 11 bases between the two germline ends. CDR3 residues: CASSYSRATEPQHF. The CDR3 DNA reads TGTGCCAGCAGTTACTCGCGAGCAACGGAGCCCCAGCATTTT.

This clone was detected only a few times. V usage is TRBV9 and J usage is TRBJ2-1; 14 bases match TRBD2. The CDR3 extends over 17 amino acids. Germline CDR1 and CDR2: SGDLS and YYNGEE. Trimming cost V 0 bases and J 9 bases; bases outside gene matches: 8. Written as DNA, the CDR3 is TGTGCCAGCAGCGTAGTGGGGGGACTAGCGGGAGTCAGTGAGCAGTTCTTC. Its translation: CASSVVGGLAGVSEQFF.

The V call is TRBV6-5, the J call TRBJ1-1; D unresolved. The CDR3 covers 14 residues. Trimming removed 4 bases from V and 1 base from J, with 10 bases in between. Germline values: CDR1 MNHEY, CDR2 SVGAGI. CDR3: CASSSPERNTEAFF. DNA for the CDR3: TGTGCCAGCAGTTCCCCCGAGAGGAACACTGAAGCTTTCTTT.

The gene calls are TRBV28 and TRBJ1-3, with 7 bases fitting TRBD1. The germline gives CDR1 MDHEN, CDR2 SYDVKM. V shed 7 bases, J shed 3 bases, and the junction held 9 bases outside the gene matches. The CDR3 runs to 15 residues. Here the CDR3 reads CASNDEGAYGNTIYF. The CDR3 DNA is TGTGCCAGCAATGATGAGGGGGCGTATGGAAACACCATATATTTT.

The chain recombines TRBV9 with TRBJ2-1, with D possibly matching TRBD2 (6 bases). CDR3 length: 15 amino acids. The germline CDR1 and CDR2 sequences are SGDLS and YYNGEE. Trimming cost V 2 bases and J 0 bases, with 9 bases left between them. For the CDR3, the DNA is TGTGCCAGCAGCGTGGGGGGATTCTCCTACAATGAGCAGTTCTTC. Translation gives CASSVGGFSYNEQFF.

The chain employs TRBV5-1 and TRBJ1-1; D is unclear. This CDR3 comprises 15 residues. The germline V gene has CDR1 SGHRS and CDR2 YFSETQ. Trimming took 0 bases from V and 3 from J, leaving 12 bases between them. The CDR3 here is CASSLAAGRDTEAFF. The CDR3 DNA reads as TGCGCCAGCAGCTTGGCCGCGGGGAGGGACACTGAAGCTTTCTTT.

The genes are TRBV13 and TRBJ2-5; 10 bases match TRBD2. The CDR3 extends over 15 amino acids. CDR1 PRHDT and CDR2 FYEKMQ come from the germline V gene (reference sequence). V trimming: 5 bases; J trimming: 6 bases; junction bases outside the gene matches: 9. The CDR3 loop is CASSPRLAGLKTQYF. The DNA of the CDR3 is TGTGCCAGCAGCCCTCGACTAGCGGGCCTTAAGACCCAGTACTTC.

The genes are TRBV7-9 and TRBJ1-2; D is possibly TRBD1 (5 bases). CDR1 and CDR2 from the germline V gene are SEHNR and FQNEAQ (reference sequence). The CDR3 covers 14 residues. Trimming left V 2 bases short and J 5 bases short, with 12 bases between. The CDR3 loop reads CASSLSEAGYGYTF. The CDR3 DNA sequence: TGTGCCAGCAGCTTATCGGAAGCAGGGTATGGCTACACCTTC.

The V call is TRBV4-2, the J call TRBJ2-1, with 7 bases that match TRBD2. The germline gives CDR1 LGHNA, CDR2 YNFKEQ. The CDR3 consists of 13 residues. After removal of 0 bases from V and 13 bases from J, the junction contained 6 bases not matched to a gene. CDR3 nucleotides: TGTGCCAGCAGCCAAGAAGGGGAGGGTCGTCAGTTCTTC. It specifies CASSQEGEGRQFF.

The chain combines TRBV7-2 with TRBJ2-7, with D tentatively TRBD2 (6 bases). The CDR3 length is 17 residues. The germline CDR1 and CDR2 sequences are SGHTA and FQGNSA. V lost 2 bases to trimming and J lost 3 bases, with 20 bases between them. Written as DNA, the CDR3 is TGTGCCAGCAGCTTAAGAGGAGCTAGCGCGGATTTCTACGAGCAGTACTTC. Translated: CASSLRGASADFYEQYF. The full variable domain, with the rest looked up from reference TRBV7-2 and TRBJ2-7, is GAGVSQSPSNKVTEKGKDVELRCDPISGHTALYWYRQSLGQGLEFLIYFQGNSAPDKSGLPSDRFSAERTGGSVSTLTIQRTQQEDSAVYLCASSLRGASADFYEQYFGPGTRLTVT.